Shown below are 32 T cell receptor beta chains from a single sample sequenced in a study of early stage breast cancer tumors. The assay was immunoSEQ multiplex PCR, and TCRdb's table has in-frame clones only and misses some. The repertoire consists of 45,000 to 65,000 clones, with 78% occurring once and the leading ten covering around 3.4%. Sequences were obtained from blood. The source is a person aged 40-50 years with breast cancer.

The chain joins TRBV11-2 to TRBJ2-6; D is ambiguous. Looked up from germline, CDR1 is SGHAT and CDR2 is FQNNGV. The V and J ends lost 5 bases and 0 bases respectively, with 8 bases between them. The CDR3 is 15 residues long. CDR3 bases: TGTGCCAGCAGCATACAGCCCTCTGGGGCCAACGTCCTGACTTTC. Translation gives CASSIQPSGANVLTF. The complete variable domain, with remaining parts taken from reference TRBV11-2 and TRBJ2-6, reads EAGVAQSPRYKIIEKRQSVAFWCNPISGHATLYWYQQILGQGPKLLIQFQNNGVVDDSQLPKDRFSAERLKGVDSTLKIQPAKLEDSAVYLCASSIQPSGANVLTFGAGSRLTVL.

The chain has TRBV6-5 and TRBJ2-7, with TRBD2 matching 7 bases. CDR3 length: 15 amino acids. Germline assignment: CDR1 MNHEY and CDR2 SVGAGI. V shed 4 bases and J 5 bases; nucleotides not matched to a gene: 11. CDR3 in amino acids: CASSSSAGASDEQYF. DNA for the CDR3: TGTGCCAGCAGTTCCAGTGCGGGAGCCTCGGACGAGCAGTACTTC.

The genes are TRBV30 and TRBJ1-1; perhaps TRBD1 as D (5 bases). Germline values: CDR1 GTSNPN, CDR2 SVGIG (reference sequence). The CDR3 length is 11 residues. The V gene lost 4 bases and the J gene lost 8 bases, with 11 bases spanning the gap. The CDR3 region has the DNA TGTGCCTGGACCCTCCGACAGGAAGCTTTCTTT. Protein: CAWTLRQEAFF.

V and J are TRBV5-1 and TRBJ1-1; 7 bases are shared with TRBD1. The CDR3 contains 14 residues. V lost 4 bases, J lost 1 base, and 4 bases stayed unmatched. The germline CDR1 and CDR2 sequences are SGHRS and YFSETQ. CDR3 in amino acids: CASSEQGGNTEAFF. CDR3 bases: TGCGCCAGCAGCGAGCAGGGGGGGAACACTGAAGCTTTCTTT. The variable domain in full, with the rest retrieved from reference TRBV5-1 and TRBJ1-1, is KAGVTQTPRYLIKTRGQQVTLSCSPISGHRSVSWYQQTPGQGLQFLFEYFSETQRNKGNFPGRFSGRQFSNSRSEMNVSTLELGDSALYLCASSEQGGNTEAFFGQGTRLTVV.

This clone was recorded a few times. The chain combines TRBV14 with TRBJ2-1; the D gene is possibly TRBD1 (6 bases). V gave up 4 bases and J gave up 4 bases, with 17 bases separating them. CDR1 is SGHDN and CDR2 is FVKESK in the germline V gene. This CDR3 spans 16 amino acids. CDR3 amino acids: CASSLLQGVTYNEQFF. In nucleotides, the CDR3 is TGTGCCAGCAGCCTTCTACAGGGCGTAACATACAATGAGCAGTTCTTC.

V is TRBV19 and J is TRBJ1-2; tentatively, D is TRBD1 (5 bases). V was clipped by 7 bases and J by 4 bases, with 16 bases between them. In germline, CDR1 is LNHDA, CDR2 SQIVND (reference sequence). This CDR3 region has 14 residues. The CDR3 nucleotides are TGTGCCAGTACCCCCGGTCAGGGAGGCTATGGCTACACCTTC. Translated: CASTPGQGGYGYTF.

This chain connects TRBV6-4 to TRBJ2-7; 7 positions agree with TRBD1. Germline-derived CDR1 and CDR2 are MRHNA and SNTAGT. V lost 6 bases, J lost 3 bases, and 8 bases stayed unmatched. The CDR3 contains 14 residues. Here the CDR3 reads CASSPRAGGYEQYF. The CDR3 nucleotides are TGTGCCAGCAGCCCCAGGGCAGGGGGCTACGAGCAGTACTTC.

The chain employs TRBV5-1 and TRBJ1-1; TRBD1 matches 8 bases. The ends lost 3 bases at V and 8 bases at J; junction bases unmatched: 9. The CDR3 runs 14 residues. Germline CDR1 is SGHRS and CDR2 is YFSETQ. The CDR3 bases are TGCGCCAGCAGCTCTAAGGACAGGGCCCCCGAAGCTTTCTTT. It specifies CASSSKDRAPEAFF.

Written as DNA, the CDR3 is TGTGCCAGCAGCTCCTTCCCTCGGGGGACTAGTGGAGAGACCCAGTACTTC. Protein sequence: CASSSFPRGTSGETQYF. This sequence joins TRBV7-2 and TRBJ2-5; 8 bases match TRBD2. The length of the CDR3 is 17 residues. The germline CDR1 and CDR2 sequences are SGHTA and FQGNSA. The V gene end was trimmed by 4 bases and the J gene end by 4 bases; junction bases not matched to a gene: 14.

V gene TRBV10-3 combines with J gene TRBJ2-2; D may be TRBD1 (5 bases). V dropped 6 bases and J dropped 5 bases, with 10 bases sitting between them. Per the germline V gene, CDR1 is ENHRY and CDR2 is SYGVKD. CDR3 length equals 13 residues. CDR3 amino acids: CAIRKDRTGELFF. In DNA, the CDR3 is TGTGCCATCAGAAAAGACAGAACCGGGGAGCTGTTTTTT.

This sequence joins TRBV18 and TRBJ2-5; 11 bases are a match to TRBD2. Germline loops: CDR1 KGHSH, CDR2 LQKENI. V shed 2 bases and J 7 bases; nucleotides not matched to a gene: 9. The CDR3 totals 16 residues. CDR3 region: CASSPKTSGSHGTQYF. Written as DNA, the CDR3 is TGTGCCAGCTCACCAAAAACTAGCGGGAGTCATGGGACCCAGTACTTC.

A few counts support this clone. The rearrangement joins TRBV5-4 to TRBJ2-7; D may be TRBD2 (5 bases). The ends were cut back, 2 bases at V and 7 bases at J, with 10 bases in the middle. From germline, CDR1 is SGHNT and CDR2 YYREEE (reference sequence). CDR3 length: 12 residues. The CDR3 DNA reads TGTGCCAGCAGCTTCACGACGGGGGAGCAGTACTTC. As protein: CASSFTTGEQYF.

This clone appeared once. The rearrangement joins TRBV19 to TRBJ1-1; TRBD1 aligns across 8 bases. V lost 6 bases and J lost 4; bases outside the gene matches: 7. The length of the CDR3 is 14 residues. Germline V gives CDR1 LNHDA, CDR2 SQIVND (reference sequence). The CDR3 region is CASRDQGARTEAFF. The DNA for the CDR3 is TGTGCCAGTAGAGATCAGGGGGCGCGCACTGAAGCTTTCTTT.

This chain joins TRBV5-1 and TRBJ2-2; D gene uncertain. Germline V CDR1 and CDR2: SGHRS, YFSETQ. V dropped 0 bases and J dropped 5 bases, with 8 bases sitting between them. This CDR3 is 14 amino acids long. CDR3 protein: CASSLGDATGELFF. The CDR3 DNA reads as TGCGCCAGCAGCTTGGGGGATGCTACCGGGGAGCTGTTTTTT.

V and J are TRBV7-2 and TRBJ2-3; D is undetermined. Trimming removed 5 bases from V and 2 bases from J, with 5 bases in between. Germline CDR1 is SGHTA and CDR2 is FQGNSA. CDR3 length equals 12 residues. The CDR3 nucleotides read TGTGCCAGCAGCCTCCACACAGATACGCAGTATTTT. This sequence encodes CASSLHTDTQYF.

In its sample, this clone ranks as medium-sized. The V gene is TRBV27, the J gene TRBJ2-3; TRBD2 might be the D (5 bases). The germline V gene has CDR1 MNHEY and CDR2 SMNVEV (reference sequence). This CDR3 contains 13 residues. V lost 6 bases and J lost 5, with 12 bases in between. The CDR3 protein is CASRDLAGDTQYF. The DNA of the CDR3 is TGTGCCAGCAGGGATCTGGCGGGAGATACGCAGTATTTT.

This clone was observed a single time. V is TRBV5-6 and J is TRBJ2-1; the D is unclear. There are 13 residues in the CDR3. Trimming took off 2 bases at V and 7 bases at J, with 10 bases between the two ends. Germline V lookup: CDR1 SGHDT, CDR2 YYEEEE. CDR3 in DNA: TGTGCCAGCAGCTTTCGGCGTGGGAATGAGCAGTTCTTC. Amino acid sequence: CASSFRRGNEQFF.

This clone has only one observation. The chain has TRBV5-1 and TRBJ2-6; D remains unclear. The CDR3 spans 14 residues. Trimming cost V 4 bases and J 0 bases, with 5 bases left between them. From germline, CDR1 is SGHRS and CDR2 YFSETQ. CDR3 sequence (DNA): TGCGCCAGCAGCCCCTACTCTGGGGCCAACGTCCTGACTTTC. This gives the protein CASSPYSGANVLTF.

This clone was counted between two and nine times. The chain joins TRBV2 to TRBJ1-5, with TRBD1 matching 7 bases. This CDR3 contains 16 residues. Trimming at V came to 4 bases and at J to 1 base, leaving 7 bases not matched to a gene. CDR1 is SNHLY and CDR2 is FYNNEI in the germline V gene. The CDR3 bases are TGTGCCAGCAGTGCGTTGACAGGGTTGAGCAATCAGCCCCAGCATTTT. Residues: CASSALTGLSNQPQHF.

The chain joins TRBV6-5 to TRBJ1-1; D unresolved. Trimming removed 2 bases at V and 5 bases at J, with 12 bases between. The CDR3 runs to 14 residues. The germline V gene has CDR1 MNHEY and CDR2 SVGAGI. The CDR3 coding sequence is TGTGCCAGCAGTTACGAGAGGGTGGGTACTGAAGCTTTCTTT. Amino acids: CASSYERVGTEAFF.

The chain has TRBV21-1 and TRBJ2-7; TRBD2 is the table's D call and was not checked against the DNA. TRBV21-1 is deemed a pseudogene. The CDR3 extends over 19 amino acids. CDR3 region: CASSTGELAGVKWFYEQYF. The CDR3, as DNA: TGTGCCAGCAGCACCGGAGAACTAGCGGGAGTTAAATGGTTCTACGAGCAGTACTTC.

J is TRBJ2-7 and V is TRBV6-1; the D is unclear. Trimming cost V 0 bases and J 4 bases, with 4 bases left between them. Germline-derived CDR1 and CDR2 are MNHNS and SASEGT. CDR3 length: 12 residues. Here the CDR3 DNA reads TGTGCCAGCAGTGAAGCGTATTACGAGCAGTACTTC. It codes for CASSEAYYEQYF.

The chain has TRBV19 and TRBJ2-7; 8 positions agree with TRBD2. The CDR3 covers 15 residues. Per germline, CDR1 LNHDA and CDR2 SQIVND (reference sequence). J lost 2 bases, V lost 9 bases, and 12 bases had no gene match. This CDR3 is CARTMTSARPYEQYF. CDR3 nucleotide sequence: TGTGCCAGGACCATGACTAGCGCGAGACCCTACGAGCAGTACTTC.

This chain uses TRBV6-5 with TRBJ2-1; 13 bases are shared with TRBD2. Germline CDR1 reads MNHEY; CDR2 reads SVGAGI. Trimming took 1 base from V and 7 from J; bases not matched to a gene: 1. This CDR3 is 15 amino acids long. The DNA of the CDR3 is TGTGCCAGCAGTTACTTGACTAGCGGGAGGAATGAGCAGTTCTTC. This translates into CASSYLTSGRNEQFF.

The gene calls are TRBV4-1 and TRBJ2-7; D not resolved. The V end was cut by 2 bases, the J end by 6 bases, with 17 bases between. CDR3 length equals 15 residues. From germline, CDR1 is MGHRA and CDR2 YSYEKL. The CDR3 loop reads CASSQREQSKLEQYF. CDR3 coding DNA: TGCGCCAGCAGCCAAAGGGAACAGTCGAAACTCGAGCAGTACTTC.

This clone was seen a few times. The CDR3 DNA reads TGTGCCAGCTCCACCTACGCAGGGGACACCGGGGAGCTGTTTTTT. Translated, it gives CASSTYAGDTGELFF. This sequence joins TRBV18 and TRBJ2-2, with a tentative D call TRBD1 (6 bases). V lost 6 bases and J 3 bases, leaving 14 bases between the germline ends. The germline gives CDR1 KGHSH, CDR2 LQKENI. The CDR3 consists of 15 residues.

This clone was detected once. The CDR3 sequence is CASRARGDNYGYTF. CDR3 nucleotide sequence: TGTGCCAGTAGGGCGCGGGGCGACAACTATGGCTACACCTTC. V gene TRBV19 combines with J gene TRBJ1-2; D may be TRBD1 (5 bases). Germline assignment: CDR1 LNHDA and CDR2 SQIVND (reference sequence). The CDR3 has 14 amino acids. Between the trimmed V and J ends, which lost 6 bases and 2 bases, there was a span of 13 bases.

The gene calls are TRBV5-6 and TRBJ2-1; 9 bases agree with TRBD1. This CDR3 region has 15 residues. Per the germline V gene, CDR1 is SGHDT and CDR2 is YYEEEE. The J segment lost 3 bases and the V segment lost 4 bases, leaving 5 bases of the junction unmatched. CDR3 region: CASSRGTGNYNEQFF. Here the CDR3 DNA reads TGTGCCAGCAGCCGGGGGACAGGGAACTACAATGAGCAGTTCTTC.

In this sample, this clone turned up a few times. The chain uses TRBV10-3 and TRBJ2-7, with D possibly TRBD2 on 5 matching bases. This CDR3 is built from 13 residues. V was shortened by 10 bases and J by 5 bases, with 18 bases between the two germline ends. Germline CDR1 and CDR2: ENHRY and SYGVKD. CDR3 region: CATKTPSQDEQYF. CDR3 in DNA: TGTGCCACCAAGACCCCTAGCCAGGACGAGCAGTACTTC.

This chain uses TRBV6-1 with TRBJ1-2; D is uncertain. This CDR3 is 13 amino acids long. Germline V gives CDR1 MNHNS, CDR2 SASEGT. Trimming took 3 bases from V and 8 from J, leaving 13 bases between them. CDR3 sequence: CASSDVPVSGYTF. Here the CDR3 DNA reads TGTGCCAGCAGTGACGTCCCCGTTTCGGGCTACACCTTC.

This chain uses TRBV18 with TRBJ2-3; 9 bases align to TRBD1. This CDR3 region has 19 residues. V lost 3 bases, J lost 2 bases, and 15 bases stayed unmatched. The germline V gene encodes CDR1 KGHSH and CDR2 LQKENI. CDR3: CASSPGTGSRGGYTDTQYF. Here the CDR3 DNA reads TGTGCCAGCTCACCGGGGACAGGGTCAAGAGGGGGTTACACAGATACGCAGTATTTT. Full variable domain (remainder filled in from reference TRBV18 and TRBJ2-3): NAGVMQNPRHLVRRRGQEARLRCSPMKGHSHVYWYRQLPEEGLKFMVYLQKENIIDESGMPKERFSAEFPKEGPSILRIQQVVRGDSAAYFCASSPGTGSRGGYTDTQYFGPGTRLTVL.

This clone came up a few times. The V gene is TRBV27, the J gene TRBJ1-2; TRBD1 aligns across 11 bases. The CDR3 is 15 amino acids. J was trimmed by 7 bases and V by 7 bases; bases with no gene match: 11. Germline lookup yields CDR1 MNHEY and CDR2 SMNVEV (reference sequence). CDR3 nucleotides: TGTGCCAGCACCCGGTCCCGGACAGGGGGCTTTGGCTACACCTTC. Its translation: CASTRSRTGGFGYTF.